The T cell receptor beta chain under discussion was sequenced for a study of T cell responses to AZD1222 COVID-19 vaccine (dated by TCRdb to the early 2020s). Broadly, across the study: TCR sequencing covered some 250 trial participants: 207 given two doses of AZD1222 and 26 given two doses of MenACWY control vaccine. Trial participants were enrolled by age into subgroups of 18-55, 56-69 and 70-plus years, and around 150, 28 and 57 TCR-sequenced participants, respectively, were included in these subgroups.

CDR1 is given as SGHRS and CDR2 as YFSETQ, both from the germline V gene. Including the terminal cysteine and phenylalanine, the CDR3 comprises 13 residues. Only the CDR3 DNA stays, 39 bases, in frame from base 1. V was cut back by 9 bases and J by 7 bases, leaving a gap of 17 bases between them. The full study reports these points: Conclusions about previously exposed vaccinees are limited because only a handful of AZD1222 recipients were SARS-CoV-2 seropositive at baseline. Nearly half of unique spike-specific TCRs reportedly recognized epitopes outside regions mutated in the B.1.351 and B.1.1.7 variants. Vaccine-associated CD4 TCRs spanned the whole spike protein, with dominant responses in regions 160-218 and 743-854. In the small 56-69-year group, the increase in depth fell short of significance, most likely because of low power. Because no samples from the day 14 peak response were available, repertoires could be characterized only after the peak T cell response. Participants were mostly white British, with more females than males. The authors suggested clonal diversity may have been underestimated. A significant rise in spike-specific TCR breadth and depth was observed after two AZD1222 doses relative to day 0 and relative to MenACWY recipients.

The CDR3 regions of human TCRbeta chains were subjected to immunosequencing. The published analysis was carried out like this. TCRs in the repertoires were matched against a reference library of SARS-CoV-2-specific TCRs that had been generated with the MIRA antigen-specificity platform. Breadth meant the fraction of unique TCRs that were SARS-CoV-2-associated, whereas depth meant the fraction of total T cells that were SARS-CoV-2-associated. Each spike-specific TCR was assigned to its reactive spike region and to a CD4 or CD8 class using the MIRA data. Log10-transformed breadth and depth values were compared by one-way ANOVA with Sidak's multiple comparisons tests. TCRdb took this table from immuneACCESS and kept in-frame rearrangements with V and J called. Such tables lack part of the clones; where checked against another copy, unresolved V genes explain under half of the gap, and the rest is unexplained. That table supplies the V and J calls and clone size; D and trimming were determined from the DNA. In this sample the table shows roughly 200,000 clones, over 80% of which occur a single time. The ten biggest clones cover under 1.1% of the sample.

The time point tag for this specimen amounts to: about 28 days (+/-7) after the second vaccine dose. In the paper's terms, the treatment or condition label means: meningococcal conjugate vaccine given as trial control. Samples from vaccinated people were obtained from the UK trials COV001 and COV002, which included a single-blind randomized controlled phase 2/3 trial of AZD1222 (ChAdOx1 nCoV-19) in healthy adults. For TCRbeta chain sequencing, PBMC samples from trial participants were taken at day 0 and at day 28 after the second dose. Points on this clone: Its antigen is still unknown. Qualities for individual bases were not recorded, and no much larger clone is one base off.

This receptor chain uses TRBV5-1 and TRBJ2-1, with the identity of the D gene unclear. This TCR derives from an adult who received the MenACWY meningococcal vaccine as a control. The sequencing here drew on peripheral blood, taken 28 days after the second dose of the MenACWY control vaccine. The nucleotide sequence reads as follows: TGCGCCACCTCTTGGGGTAAGGAGAATGAGCAGTTCTTC. Its translation reads: CATSWGKENEQFF.